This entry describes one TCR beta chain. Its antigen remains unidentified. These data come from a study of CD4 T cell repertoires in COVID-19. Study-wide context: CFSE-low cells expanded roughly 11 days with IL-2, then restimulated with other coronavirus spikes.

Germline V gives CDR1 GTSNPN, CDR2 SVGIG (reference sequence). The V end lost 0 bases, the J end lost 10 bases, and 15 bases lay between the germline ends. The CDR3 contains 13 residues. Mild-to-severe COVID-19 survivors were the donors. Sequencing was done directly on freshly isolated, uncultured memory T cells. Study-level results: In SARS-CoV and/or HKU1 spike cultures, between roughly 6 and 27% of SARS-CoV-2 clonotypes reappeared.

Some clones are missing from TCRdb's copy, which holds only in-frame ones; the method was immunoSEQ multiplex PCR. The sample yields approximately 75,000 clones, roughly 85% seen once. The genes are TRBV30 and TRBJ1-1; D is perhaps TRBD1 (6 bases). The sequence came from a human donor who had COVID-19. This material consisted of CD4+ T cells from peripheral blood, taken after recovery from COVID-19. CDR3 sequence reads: CAWSVENRATAFF. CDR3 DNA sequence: TGTGCCTGGAGTGTTGAGAACAGGGCAACAGCTTTCTTT.